This TCR beta chain was obtained from a study of T cell responses to AZD1222 COVID-19 vaccine. Findings and limits, study-wide: The donor cohort was predominantly white British with a female majority, and clonal diversity may have been underestimated. Only 5 or 6 AZD1222 recipients were seropositive at baseline.

Libraries were prepared by immunoSEQ multiplex PCR; TCRdb keeps only in-frame clonotypes and omits some of them. The profile shows 150,000 to 200,000 clones, under 95% of them singletons. Comment on this clone: Its specificity is not known. Within the sample, other DNA sequences also encode this same CDR3.

The germline CDR1 and CDR2 sequences are DFQATT and SNEGSKA (reference sequence). V shed 3 bases and J shed 4 bases, with 7 bases lying between them. CDR3 length: 12 residues. The TCR comes from an adult who received the AZD1222 COVID-19 vaccine. The material was peripheral blood, obtained 28 days after the second AZD1222 dose. The chain joins TRBV20-1 to TRBJ1-5, with D unresolved. CDR3 bases: TGCAGTGCTAGTCGCAGAAATCAGCCCCAGCATTTT. It translates to CSASRRNQPQHF.